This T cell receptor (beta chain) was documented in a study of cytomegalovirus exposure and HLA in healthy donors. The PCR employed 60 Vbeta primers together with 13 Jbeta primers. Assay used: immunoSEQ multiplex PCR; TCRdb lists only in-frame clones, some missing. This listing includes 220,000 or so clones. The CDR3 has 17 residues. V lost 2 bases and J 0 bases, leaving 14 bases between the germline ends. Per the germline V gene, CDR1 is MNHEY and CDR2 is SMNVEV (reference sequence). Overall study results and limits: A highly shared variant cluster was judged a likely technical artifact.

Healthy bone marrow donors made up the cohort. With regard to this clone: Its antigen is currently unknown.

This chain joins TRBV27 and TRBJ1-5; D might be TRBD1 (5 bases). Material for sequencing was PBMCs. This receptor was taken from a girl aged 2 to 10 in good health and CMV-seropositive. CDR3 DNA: TGTGCCAGCAGTTTAATAGGGGCAAGAAATAGCAATCAGCCCCAGCATTTT. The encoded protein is CASSLIGARNSNQPQHF.